Sequencing of this T cell receptor beta chain was carried out in a study of blood T cells in healthy people across ages. For the study at large: About one barcoded TCR beta cDNA was captured per two T cells. Study-wide findings and caveats: The donors' CMV status was not determined, possibly confounding changes in expanded clonotypes. As age increased, TCR beta diversity per million T cells fell in a roughly linear fashion.

Germline assignment: CDR1 SEHNR and CDR2 FQNEAQ (reference sequence). Trimming took 1 base from V and 2 from J; bases not matched to a gene: 4. The CDR3 spans 15 residues. Sample-barcoded 5' priming and a J-beta primer mix drove a second PCR of about 7 to 11 cycles. Tagging of each cDNA molecule was performed by a template-switch adaptor with 12 random nucleotides. Via MiXCR, TCRdb re-called the 5' RACE reads, giving one row per CDR3 protein. Here the sample spans over 950,000 distinct CDR3 sequences, around two fifths being singletons. This clonotype was seen only a few times. Its antigen is unknown. This rearrangement joins TRBV7-9 to TRBJ2-7, with TRBD1 identical over 8 bases. This clonotype was obtained from a man younger than 35 in good health. Sequenced input: blood. The CDR3 loop reads CASSLGTGRAYEQYF. CDR3 nucleotide sequence: TGTGCCAGCAGCTTAGGGACAGGGAGAGCCTACGAGCAGTACTTC.